The clone carrying this T cell receptor beta chain appeared a single time. In terms of age and location, participants ranged from roughly 18 to 90 years and lived in about two dozen US areas. Grouping used clinical history reported by participants in a survey and questionnaire. The source of the sample is a study of blood T cell repertoires in COVID-19. For the study at large: COVID-19 samples collected from the United States, Italy and Spain covered acute and convalescent phases. Sources were T cells, B-cell-depleted T cells, or PBMCs; the material itself was cDNA or gDNA.

TCRdb keeps only in-frame clones here, not all; method: immunoSEQ multiplex PCR. The sample gives approximately 210,000 clones, 76% of which show up once; around 16% is in the top ten. Germline CDR1 DFQATT, CDR2 SNEGSKA (reference sequence). With 6 bases removed from V and 5 bases from J, the gap between germline ends came to 7 bases. This CDR3 has 11 residues. The specimen sequenced was PBMCs or T cells enriched from blood (not recorded which). This sequence was found in a woman between 45 and 65 years old with acute COVID-19. The J gene is TRBJ2-2, the V gene TRBV20-1; D uncertain. Here the CDR3 reads CSALRTGELFF. CDR3 bases: TGCAGTGCCCTGAGAACCGGGGAGCTGTTTTTT.